This T cell receptor beta chain appears in the sequencing data of a study of cytomegalovirus exposure and HLA in healthy donors. Study in general: A prior study identified 110 million or so unique TCR beta sequences from some 180 million T cells.

13 Jbeta primers and 60 Vbeta primers were used for the PCR. The table came from immunoSEQ multiplex PCR; TCRdb's copy has only in-frame clones and leaves some out. This table holds 70,000 to 95,000 clones, around 80% found once. Findings and caveats of the study: Earlier findings revealed that most TCR beta V segments proved productive either about 90% or about 30% of the time.

There are a few counts of this clone. Its antigen is unknown. Trimming cost V 5 bases and J 9 bases; bases outside gene matches: 12. This CDR3 has 15 residues. Per the germline V gene, CDR1 is SGHAT and CDR2 is FQNNGV. The V call is TRBV11-2, the J call TRBJ2-1, with TRBD1 matching over 8 bases. Input material: PBMCs. The sequence was collected from a male donor in good health and CMV-seronegative. The CDR3 region has the DNA TGTGCCAGCAGCCAAACCCAGGGGGCGTGGGGTGAGCAGTTCTTC. This translates into CASSQTQGAWGEQFF.